The 5 T cell receptor beta chains given below trace back to one sample, sequenced in a study of regulatory T cells in long-lasting Graves disease. Combining iRepertoire HTBI primers with Arm-PCR of CDR3 regions, the authors built TCR beta libraries. TCRdb reprocessed the multiplex PCR reads with MiXCR, giving one entry per CDR3 protein. In the table there are under 400,000 distinct CDR3 sequences, 16% of which are singletons. Sample time point: newly diagnosed GD, antithyroid drugs for less than 3 months. RNA extracted from PBMCs served as the sequencing template. The sample was also reused in another study, on T cells in Graves' hyperthyroidism and ophthalmopathy.

This sample comprised peripheral blood mononuclear cells (PBMCs), obtained at new diagnosis, from a patient treated with antithyroid drugs. The receptor set was obtained from a man aged 35-49 years with Graves disease.

This clonotype was observed at least ten times. CDR3 sequence: CASSLSRLPNTEAFF. In DNA form, the CDR3 reads TGTGCCAGCAGTTTATCCCGGCTCCCCAACACTGAAGCTTTCTTT. The chain links TRBV27 to TRBJ1-1; no firm D call. Trimming cost V 0 bases and J 2 bases, with 10 bases left between them. The CDR3 contains 15 residues. Germline V gene data show CDR1 as MNHEY and CDR2 as SMNVEV (reference sequence).

This rearrangement joins TRBV12-3 or TRBV12-4 to TRBJ2-7, with a possible D match to TRBD2 (7 bases). Trimming cost V 6 bases and J 6 bases, with 21 bases left between them. The CDR3 sequence is 15 residues long. The CDR3 here is CASSPLGGAWFEQYF. The CDR3 DNA reads TGTGCCAGCAGCCCCCTGGGGGGGGCCTGGTTCGAGCAGTACTTC.

At least ten counts were recorded for this clonotype. The CDR3: CASSQGPVGGGYTF. The CDR3 DNA follows: TGTGCCAGCAGCCAAGGGCCGGTTGGTGGAGGCTACACCTTC. The V and J genes are TRBV3-1 and TRBJ1-2; D unclear. Germline CDR1 and CDR2: LGHDT and YNNKEL (reference sequence). The CDR3 sequence is 14 residues long. V shed 1 base and J shed 8 bases, with 14 bases lying between them.

As regards this clonotype: This is likely an artifact of a read error, given a far larger clone one base away. This chain joins TRBV27 and TRBJ2-7; a weak D match, TRBD1 (6 bases). Germline CDR1 reads MNHEY; CDR2 reads SMNVEV (reference sequence). V dropped 4 bases and J dropped 2 bases, with 15 bases sitting between them. CDR3 length: 15 amino acids. The CDR3 is CASSSWPGHPYEQYF. The CDR3 DNA reads TGTGCCAGCAGTTCCTGGCCGGGACATCCCTACGAGCAGTACTTC.

This clonotype was seen a handful of times. V is TRBV7-6 and J is TRBJ2-5; perhaps TRBD1 as D (5 bases). Trimming pared 5 bases from V and 9 bases from J, leaving 16 bases between. Germline-derived CDR1 and CDR2 are SGHVS and FNYEAQ. The CDR3 sequence is 13 residues long. This CDR3 is CASSPQAYGAQYF. CDR3 bases: TGTGCCAGCAGCCCACAGGCGTATGGGGCCCAGTACTTC.